This T cell receptor (beta chain) was sequenced for a study of T cells after yellow fever vaccination. In its sample, this clonotype was seen a few times. The antigen remains undetermined. CDR1 DFQATT and CDR2 SNEGSKA come from the germline V gene (reference sequence). The length of the CDR3 is 12 residues. V lost 3 bases to trimming and J lost 5 bases, with 8 bases between them. Universal primer sites and UMIs were introduced during 5'RACE template-switching synthesis of TCR cDNA. TCRdb reprocessed the 5' RACE reads with MiXCR, giving one entry per CDR3 protein. The table includes more than 350,000 distinct CDR3 sequences, about 9.9% detected once. General observations from the study: Abundant clonotypes from the bulk population could have been carried over as contaminants into FACS-sorted repertoires. Although the secondary response was weaker, it peaked faster, at day 5 versus 15. Reappearance after the booster was seen for most primary-vaccination clones, at 95% to 97% CD4 and more than 80% CD8.

The chain carries TRBV20-1 and TRBJ2-1, with a tentative D call TRBD1 (5 bases). The TCR originated in a man between 18 and 29 years old who received the YFV17D yellow fever vaccine. The material was PBMCs, obtained on the day of the first yellow fever vaccination. CDR3 residues: CSARGRNNEQFF. As DNA, the CDR3 is TGCAGTGCTAGGGGGCGGAACAATGAGCAGTTCTTC.